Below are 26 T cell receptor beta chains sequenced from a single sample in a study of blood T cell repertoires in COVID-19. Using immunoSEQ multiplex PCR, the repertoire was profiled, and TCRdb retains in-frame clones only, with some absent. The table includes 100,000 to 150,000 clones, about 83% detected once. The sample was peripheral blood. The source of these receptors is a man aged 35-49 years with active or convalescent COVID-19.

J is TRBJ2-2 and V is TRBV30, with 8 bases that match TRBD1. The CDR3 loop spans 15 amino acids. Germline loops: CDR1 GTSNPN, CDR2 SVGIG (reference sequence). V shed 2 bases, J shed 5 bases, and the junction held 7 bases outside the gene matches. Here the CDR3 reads CAWSILDRETGELFF. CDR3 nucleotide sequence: TGTGCCTGGAGTATACTGGACAGGGAGACCGGGGAGCTGTTTTTT.

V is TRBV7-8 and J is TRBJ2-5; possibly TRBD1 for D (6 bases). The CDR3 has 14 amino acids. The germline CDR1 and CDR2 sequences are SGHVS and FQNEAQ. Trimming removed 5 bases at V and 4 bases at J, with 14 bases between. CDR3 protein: CASSPKGRGETQYF. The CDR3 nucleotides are TGTGCCAGCAGCCCCAAGGGCAGGGGAGAGACCCAGTACTTC.

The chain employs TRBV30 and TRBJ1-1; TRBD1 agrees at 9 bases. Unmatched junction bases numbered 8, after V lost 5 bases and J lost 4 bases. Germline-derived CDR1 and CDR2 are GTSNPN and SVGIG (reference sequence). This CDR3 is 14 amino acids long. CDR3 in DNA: TGTGCCTGGGTACAGGGGGCGTTGGGCACTGAAGCTTTCTTT. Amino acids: CAWVQGALGTEAFF.

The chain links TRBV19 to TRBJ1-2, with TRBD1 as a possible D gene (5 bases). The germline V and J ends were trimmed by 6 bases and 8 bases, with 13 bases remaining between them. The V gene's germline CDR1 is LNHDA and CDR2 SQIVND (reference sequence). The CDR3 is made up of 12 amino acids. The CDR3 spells CASSGQSGGYTF. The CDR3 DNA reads TGTGCCAGTAGCGGCCAATCAGGGGGCTACACCTTC.

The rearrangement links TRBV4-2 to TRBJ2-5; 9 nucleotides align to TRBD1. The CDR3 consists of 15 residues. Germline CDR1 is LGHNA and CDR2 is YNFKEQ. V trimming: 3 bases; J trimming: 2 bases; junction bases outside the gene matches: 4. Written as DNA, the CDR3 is TGTGCCAGCAGCCAGATGGGGACAGGGCAAGAGACCCAGTACTTC. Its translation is CASSQMGTGQETQYF.

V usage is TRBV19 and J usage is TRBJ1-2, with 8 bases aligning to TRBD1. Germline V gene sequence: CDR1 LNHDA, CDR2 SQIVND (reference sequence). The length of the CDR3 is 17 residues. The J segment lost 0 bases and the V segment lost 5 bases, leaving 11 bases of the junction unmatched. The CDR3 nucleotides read TGTGCCAGTAGTGCTTCGACAGGGGAGGCAGCTAACTATGGCTACACCTTC. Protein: CASSASTGEAANYGYTF.

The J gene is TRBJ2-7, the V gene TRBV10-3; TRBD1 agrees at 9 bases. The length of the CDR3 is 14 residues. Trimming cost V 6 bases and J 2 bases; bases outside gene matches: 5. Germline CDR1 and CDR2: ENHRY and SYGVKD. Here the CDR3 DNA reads TGTGCCATCAGGGGGGGACAGGGTCCCTACGAGCAGTACTTC. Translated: CAIRGGQGPYEQYF.

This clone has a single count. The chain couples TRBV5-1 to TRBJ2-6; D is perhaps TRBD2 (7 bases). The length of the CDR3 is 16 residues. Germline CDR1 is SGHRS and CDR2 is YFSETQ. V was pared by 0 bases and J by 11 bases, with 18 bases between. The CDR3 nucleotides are TGCGCCAGCAGCTTGGGCCCGGGGGGCGGTTCTGACGTCCTGACTTTC. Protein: CASSLGPGGGSDVLTF.

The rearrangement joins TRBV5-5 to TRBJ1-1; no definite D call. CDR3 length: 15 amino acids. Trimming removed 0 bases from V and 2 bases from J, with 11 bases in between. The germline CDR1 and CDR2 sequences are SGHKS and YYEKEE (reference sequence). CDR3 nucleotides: TGTGCCAGCAGCTTGGTAGGACTTTCTAACACTGAAGCTTTCTTT. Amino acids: CASSLVGLSNTEAFF.

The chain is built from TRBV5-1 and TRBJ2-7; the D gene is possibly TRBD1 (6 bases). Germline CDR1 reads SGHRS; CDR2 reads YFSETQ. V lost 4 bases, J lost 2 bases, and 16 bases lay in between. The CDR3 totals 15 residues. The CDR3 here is CASSPVKGQPYEQYF. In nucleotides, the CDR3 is TGCGCCAGCAGCCCGGTTAAAGGACAGCCCTACGAGCAGTACTTC.

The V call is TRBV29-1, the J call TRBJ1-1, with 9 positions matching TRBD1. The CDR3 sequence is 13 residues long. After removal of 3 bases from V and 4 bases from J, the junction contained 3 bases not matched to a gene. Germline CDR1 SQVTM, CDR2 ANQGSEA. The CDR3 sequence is CSVDGTGSTEAFF. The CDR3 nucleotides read TGCAGCGTTGACGGGACAGGGAGCACTGAAGCTTTCTTT.

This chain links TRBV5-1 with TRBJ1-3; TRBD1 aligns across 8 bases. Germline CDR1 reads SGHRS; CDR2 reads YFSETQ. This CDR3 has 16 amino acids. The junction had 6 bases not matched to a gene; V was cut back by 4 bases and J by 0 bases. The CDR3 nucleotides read TGCGCCAGCAGCACGACAGGGGTCAGCTCTGGAAACACCATATATTTT. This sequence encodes CASSTTGVSSGNTIYF.

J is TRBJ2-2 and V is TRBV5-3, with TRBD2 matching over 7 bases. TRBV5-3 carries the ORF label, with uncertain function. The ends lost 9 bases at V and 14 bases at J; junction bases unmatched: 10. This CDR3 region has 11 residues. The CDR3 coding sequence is TGTGCCAAAATCGGGACTATTAGACTGTTTTTT. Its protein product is CAKIGTIRLFF.

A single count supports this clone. CDR3: CASSPERAEAFF. The CDR3 bases are TGTGCCAGCTCACCCGAGAGGGCTGAAGCTTTCTTT. The rearrangement uses TRBV18 and TRBJ1-1; no definite D call. The CDR3 covers 12 residues. CDR1 and CDR2 (germline): KGHSH, LQKENI. Trimming pared 3 bases from V and 6 bases from J, leaving 8 bases between.

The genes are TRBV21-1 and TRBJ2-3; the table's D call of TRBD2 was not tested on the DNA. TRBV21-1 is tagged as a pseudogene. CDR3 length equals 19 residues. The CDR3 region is CASSKKIRGGGCDTDTQYF. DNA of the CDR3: TGTGCCAGCAGCAAAAAAATAAGGGGCGGGGGGTGCGACACAGATACGCAGTATTTT.

The CDR3 DNA follows: TGTGCCAGCAGTGAAAGGGGTGGACAGCCCCAGCATTTT. Protein: CASSERGGQPQHF. V and J are TRBV6-1 and TRBJ1-5, with D perhaps TRBD1 (5 bases). Germline lookup yields CDR1 MNHNS and CDR2 SASEGT. The CDR3 contains 13 residues. Trimming removed 2 bases from V and 7 bases from J, with 9 bases in between.

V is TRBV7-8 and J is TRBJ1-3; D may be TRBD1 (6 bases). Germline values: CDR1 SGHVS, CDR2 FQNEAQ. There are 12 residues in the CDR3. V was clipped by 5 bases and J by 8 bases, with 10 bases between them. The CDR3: CASSRQVDTIYF. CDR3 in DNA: TGTGCCAGCAGCCGACAGGTGGACACCATATATTTT.

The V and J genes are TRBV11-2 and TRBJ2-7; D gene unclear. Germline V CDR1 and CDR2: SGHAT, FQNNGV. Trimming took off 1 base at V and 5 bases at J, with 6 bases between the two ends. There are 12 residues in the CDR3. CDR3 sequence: CASSLGVHEQYF. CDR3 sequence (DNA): TGTGCCAGCAGCTTAGGCGTACACGAGCAGTACTTC.

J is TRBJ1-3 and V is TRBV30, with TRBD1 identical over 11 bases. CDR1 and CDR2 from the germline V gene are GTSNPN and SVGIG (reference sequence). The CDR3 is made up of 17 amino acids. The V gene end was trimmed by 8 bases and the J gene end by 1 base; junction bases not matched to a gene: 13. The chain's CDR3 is CASTGTGGLQSGNTIYF. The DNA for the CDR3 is TGTGCCAGTACCGGGACAGGGGGATTGCAGTCTGGAAACACCATATATTTT.

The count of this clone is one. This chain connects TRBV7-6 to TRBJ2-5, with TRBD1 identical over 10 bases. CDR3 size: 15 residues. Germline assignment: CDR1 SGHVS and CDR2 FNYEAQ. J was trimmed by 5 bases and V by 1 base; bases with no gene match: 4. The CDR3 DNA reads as TGTGCCAGCAGCTTAGGGACAGGGGGATGGGAGACCCAGTACTTC. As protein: CASSLGTGGWETQYF.

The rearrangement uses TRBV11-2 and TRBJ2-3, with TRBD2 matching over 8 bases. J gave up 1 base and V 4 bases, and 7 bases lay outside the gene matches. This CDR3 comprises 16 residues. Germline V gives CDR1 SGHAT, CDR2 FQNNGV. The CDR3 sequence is CASSSLPRGGTDTQYF. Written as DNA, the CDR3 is TGTGCCAGCAGCTCGCTCCCGCGGGGGGGCACAGATACGCAGTATTTT. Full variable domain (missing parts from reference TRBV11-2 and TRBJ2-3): EAGVAQSPRYKIIEKRQSVAFWCNPISGHATLYWYQQILGQGPKLLIQFQNNGVVDDSQLPKDRFSAERLKGVDSTLKIQPAKLEDSAVYLCASSSLPRGGTDTQYFGPGTRLTVL.

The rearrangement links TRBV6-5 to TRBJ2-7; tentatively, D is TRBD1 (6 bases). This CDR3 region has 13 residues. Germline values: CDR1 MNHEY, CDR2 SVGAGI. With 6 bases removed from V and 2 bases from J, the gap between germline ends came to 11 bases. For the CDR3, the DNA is TGTGCCAGCAGAAAGACAGGTACCTACGAGCAGTACTTC. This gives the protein CASRKTGTYEQYF.

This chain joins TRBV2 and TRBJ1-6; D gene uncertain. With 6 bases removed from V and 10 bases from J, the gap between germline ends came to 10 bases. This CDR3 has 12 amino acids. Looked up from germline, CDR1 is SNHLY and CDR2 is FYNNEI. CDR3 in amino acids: CASRLHESPLHF. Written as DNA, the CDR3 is TGTGCCAGCAGATTACACGAATCACCCCTCCACTTT.

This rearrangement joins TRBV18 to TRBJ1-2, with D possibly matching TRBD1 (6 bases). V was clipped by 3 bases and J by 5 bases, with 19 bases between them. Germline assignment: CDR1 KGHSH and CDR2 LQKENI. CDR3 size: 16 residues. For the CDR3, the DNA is TGTGCCAGCTCACCGCAGCAAACGGACAGCACATATGGCTACACCTTC. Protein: CASSPQQTDSTYGYTF.

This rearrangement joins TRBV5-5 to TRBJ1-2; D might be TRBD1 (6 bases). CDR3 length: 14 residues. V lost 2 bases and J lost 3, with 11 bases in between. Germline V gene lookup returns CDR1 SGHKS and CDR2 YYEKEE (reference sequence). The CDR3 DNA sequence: TGTGCCAGCAGCTTCGTGGCAGGGGACTATGGCTACACCTTC. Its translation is CASSFVAGDYGYTF.

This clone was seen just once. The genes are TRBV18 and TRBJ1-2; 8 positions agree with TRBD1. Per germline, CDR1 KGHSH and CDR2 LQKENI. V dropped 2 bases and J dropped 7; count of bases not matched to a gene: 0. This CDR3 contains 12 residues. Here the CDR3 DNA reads TGTGCCAGCTCACCAGACAGGGGTGGCTACACCTTC. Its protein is CASSPDRGGYTF.